The rows below give T cell receptor beta chains drawn from one sample of a study of blood T cell repertoires in COVID-19. The table came from immunoSEQ multiplex PCR; TCRdb's copy has only in-frame clones and leaves some out. In the table there are 150,000 to 200,000 clones, about nine tenths of which are singletons. Sequencing used peripheral blood. Source of these receptors: a man between 18 and 35 years old with acute or convalescent COVID-19. Each CDR3 is given with its conserved first and last residue. D genes are given only for firm matches. Only some rows state a clone size, as once, few, many or a class for expanded clones.

v_call: TRBV24-1
d_call: NA
clone_size: NA
j_call: TRBJ2-3
cdr3_nt: TGTGCCACCAGTGATGGCGGCGATCTCGGCCCTAGCACAGATACGCAGTATTTT
cdr3_aa: CATSDGGDLGPSTDTQYF

v_call: TRBV5-6
d_call: TRBD1
clone_size: NA
j_call: TRBJ2-1
cdr3_nt: TGTGCCAGCAGCTTGGGGACAGGGGAGTCCTACAATGAGCAGTTCTTC
cdr3_aa: CASSLGTGESYNEQFF

v_call: TRBV27
d_call: NA
clone_size: NA
j_call: TRBJ1-1
cdr3_nt: TGTGCCAGCAGTTTTCTTTGGAACACTGAAGCTTTCTTT
cdr3_aa: CASSFLWNTEAFF

v_call: TRBV6-6
d_call: NA
clone_size: NA
j_call: TRBJ1-3
cdr3_nt: TGTGCCAGCAGTTACTTTCCTAGCTCTGGAAACACCATATATTTT
cdr3_aa: CASSYFPSSGNTIYF

v_call: TRBV19
d_call: TRBD2
clone_size: NA
j_call: TRBJ2-1
cdr3_nt: TGTGCCAGTAGTATTCCTCGACTAGCGGGGGGAGTCTACAATGAGCAGTTCTTC
cdr3_aa: CASSIPRLAGGVYNEQFF

v_call: TRBV19
d_call: NA
clone_size: NA
j_call: TRBJ1-5
cdr3_nt: TGTGCCAGTAGTATACAGGGTCAGCCCCAGCATTTT
cdr3_aa: CASSIQGQPQHF

v_call: TRBV19
d_call: NA
clone_size: NA
j_call: TRBJ2-3
cdr3_nt: TGTGCCAGTCGAGATTCGCGGAGGAGCACAGATACGCAGTATTTT
cdr3_aa: CASRDSRRSTDTQYF

v_call: TRBV5-1
d_call: NA
clone_size: NA
j_call: TRBJ2-3
cdr3_nt: TGCGCCAGCAGCTTTCAGGGGACAGATACGCAGTATTTT
cdr3_aa: CASSFQGTDTQYF

v_call: TRBV2
d_call: NA
clone_size: once
j_call: TRBJ1-1
cdr3_nt: TGTGCCAGTCGGCGACAGAACACTGAAGCTTTCTTT
cdr3_aa: CASRRQNTEAFF

v_call: TRBV6-5
d_call: TRBD2
clone_size: NA
j_call: TRBJ2-1
cdr3_nt: TGTGCCAGCAGAATAAGCGGGGGCTACAATGAGCAGTTCTTC
cdr3_aa: CASRISGGYNEQFF

v_call: TRBV6-1
d_call: NA
clone_size: NA
j_call: TRBJ1-2
cdr3_nt: TGTGCCAGCAGTGAAATCAGGGGTGGCTACACCTTC
cdr3_aa: CASSEIRGGYTF

v_call: TRBV7-2
d_call: TRBD2
clone_size: NA
j_call: TRBJ2-1
cdr3_nt: TGTGCCAGCAGCTACCGGACTAGCGGGAGGAGGGATGAGCAGTTCTTC
cdr3_aa: CASSYRTSGRRDEQFF

v_call: TRBV12-3/TRBV12-4
d_call: NA
clone_size: once
j_call: TRBJ2-2
cdr3_nt: TGTGCCAGCATGCGTACCGGGGAGCTGTTTTTT
cdr3_aa: CASMRTGELFF

v_call: TRBV27
d_call: TRBD1
clone_size: NA
j_call: TRBJ1-1
cdr3_nt: TGTGCCAGCAGGCCCTACCGGGACAGCAACACTGAAGCTTTCTTT
cdr3_aa: CASRPYRDSNTEAFF

v_call: TRBV6-4
d_call: NA
clone_size: NA
j_call: TRBJ2-1
cdr3_nt: TGTGCCAGCAGTGACTCCGGCAATGAGCAGTTCTTC
cdr3_aa: CASSDSGNEQFF

v_call: TRBV7-9
d_call: NA
clone_size: NA
j_call: TRBJ1-6
cdr3_nt: TGTGCCAGCAGCCCACACGGCGGCCCGGGTAATTCACCCCTCCACTTT
cdr3_aa: CASSPHGGPGNSPLHF

v_call: TRBV18
d_call: TRBD1
clone_size: NA
j_call: TRBJ2-7
cdr3_nt: TGTGCCAGCTCACCAGTCACAGGGGGGATCTACGAGCAGTACTTC
cdr3_aa: CASSPVTGGIYEQYF

v_call: TRBV6-5
d_call: TRBD1
clone_size: NA
j_call: TRBJ2-1
cdr3_nt: TGTGCCAGCAGCCGTACGGGACAGACCTACAATGAGCAGTTCTTC
cdr3_aa: CASSRTGQTYNEQFF

v_call: TRBV14
d_call: TRBD1
clone_size: NA
j_call: TRBJ1-1
cdr3_nt: TGTGCCAGCAGCCAGACTCCGGGACAGATGAACACTGAAGCTTTCTTT
cdr3_aa: CASSQTPGQMNTEAFF

v_call: TRBV30
d_call: TRBD1
clone_size: NA
j_call: TRBJ1-2
cdr3_nt: TGTGCCTGGCGGGACAGGGTTAACTATGGCTACACCTTC
cdr3_aa: CAWRDRVNYGYTF